In this sample, the clone carrying this TCR beta chain turned up a few times. Using its own MiXCR run on the 5' RACE reads, TCRdb lists one record per CDR3 protein. Of under 550,000 distinct CDR3 sequences listed, 18% are singletons. This sample stems from a study of T-cell memory formation after mild COVID-19. V lost 0 bases, J lost 7 bases, and 8 bases lay in between. Germline assignment: CDR1 SGHNT and CDR2 YYREEE (reference sequence). The CDR3 extends over 14 amino acids. Sequencing was performed on PBMCs or a T cell subset sorted from them (not recorded which). The J gene is TRBJ1-6, the V gene TRBV5-4, with D unclear. The receptor's source is an adult woman who had mild COVID-19 (a few samples of this study predate the infection). Cell type and time point are not known. DNA for the CDR3: TGTGCCAGCAGCTTGGAAGCAGCCAATTCACCCCTCCACTTT. Translation: CASSLEAANSPLHF.